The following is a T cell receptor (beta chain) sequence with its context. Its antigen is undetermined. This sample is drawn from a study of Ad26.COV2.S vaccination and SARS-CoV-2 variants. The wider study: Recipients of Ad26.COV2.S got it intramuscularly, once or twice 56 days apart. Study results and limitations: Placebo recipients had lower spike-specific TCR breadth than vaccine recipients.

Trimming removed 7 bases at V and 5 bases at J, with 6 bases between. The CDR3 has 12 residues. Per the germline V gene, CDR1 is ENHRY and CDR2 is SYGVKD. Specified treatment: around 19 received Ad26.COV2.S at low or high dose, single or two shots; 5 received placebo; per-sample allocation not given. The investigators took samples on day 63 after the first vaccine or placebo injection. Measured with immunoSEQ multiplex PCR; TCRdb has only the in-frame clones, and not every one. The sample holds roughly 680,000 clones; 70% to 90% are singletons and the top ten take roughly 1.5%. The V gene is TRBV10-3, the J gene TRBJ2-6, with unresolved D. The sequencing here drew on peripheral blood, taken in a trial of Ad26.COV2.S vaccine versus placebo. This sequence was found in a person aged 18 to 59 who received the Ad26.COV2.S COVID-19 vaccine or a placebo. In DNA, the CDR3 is TGTGCCATCACCGACAGGGCCAACGTCCTGACTTTC. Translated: CAITDRANVLTF.